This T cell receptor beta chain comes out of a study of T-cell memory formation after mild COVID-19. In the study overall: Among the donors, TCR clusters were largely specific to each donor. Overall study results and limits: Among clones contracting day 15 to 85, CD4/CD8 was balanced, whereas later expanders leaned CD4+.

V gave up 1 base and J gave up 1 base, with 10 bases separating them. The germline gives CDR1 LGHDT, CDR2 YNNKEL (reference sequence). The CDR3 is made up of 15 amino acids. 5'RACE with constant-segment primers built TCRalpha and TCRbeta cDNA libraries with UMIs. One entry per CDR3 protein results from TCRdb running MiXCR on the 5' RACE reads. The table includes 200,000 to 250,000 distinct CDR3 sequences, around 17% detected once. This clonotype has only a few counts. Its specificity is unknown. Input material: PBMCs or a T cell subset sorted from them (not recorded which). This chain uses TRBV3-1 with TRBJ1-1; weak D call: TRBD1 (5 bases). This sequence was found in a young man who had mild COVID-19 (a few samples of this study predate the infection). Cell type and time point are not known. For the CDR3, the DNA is TGTGCCAGCAGCCAAGGCGCAGGGAGGAACACTGAAGCTTTCTTT. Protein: CASSQGAGRNTEAFF.